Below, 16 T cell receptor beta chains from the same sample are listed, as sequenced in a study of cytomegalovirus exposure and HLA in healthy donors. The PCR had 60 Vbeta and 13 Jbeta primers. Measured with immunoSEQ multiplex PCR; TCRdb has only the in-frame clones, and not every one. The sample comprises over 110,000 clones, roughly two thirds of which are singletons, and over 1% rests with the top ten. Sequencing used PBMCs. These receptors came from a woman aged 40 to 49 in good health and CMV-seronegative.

The CDR3 region is CASSVDSLGSSGELFF. CDR3 coding DNA: TGTGCCAGCAGCGTAGACAGTCTGGGCTCTTCCGGGGAGCTGTTTTTT. V usage is TRBV9 and J usage is TRBJ2-2; D is ambiguous. Germline lookup yields CDR1 SGDLS and CDR2 YYNGEE. V shed 0 bases and J shed 6 bases, with 15 bases lying between them. The CDR3 has 16 residues.

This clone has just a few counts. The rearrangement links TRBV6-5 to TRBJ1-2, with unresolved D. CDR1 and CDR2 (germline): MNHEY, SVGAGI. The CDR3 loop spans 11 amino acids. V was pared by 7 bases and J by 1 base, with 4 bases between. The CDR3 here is CASKHNYGYTF. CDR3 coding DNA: TGTGCCAGCAAGCATAACTATGGCTACACCTTC.

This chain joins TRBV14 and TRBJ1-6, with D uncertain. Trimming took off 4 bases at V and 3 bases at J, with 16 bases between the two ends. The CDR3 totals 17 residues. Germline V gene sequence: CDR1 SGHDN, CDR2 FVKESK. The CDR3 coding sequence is TGTGCCAGCAGCCCGTCGTCAGGCCGTAGCTATAATTCACCCCTCCACTTT. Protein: CASSPSSGRSYNSPLHF.

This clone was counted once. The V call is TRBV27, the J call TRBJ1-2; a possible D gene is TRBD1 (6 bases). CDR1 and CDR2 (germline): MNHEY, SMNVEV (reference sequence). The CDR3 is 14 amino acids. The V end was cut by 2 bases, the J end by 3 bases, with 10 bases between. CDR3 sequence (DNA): TGTGCCAGCAGTTTAACTGGACAGCACTATGGCTACACCTTC. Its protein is CASSLTGQHYGYTF.

The CDR3 reads CASNREGSVNTEAFF. CDR3 coding DNA: TGTGCCAGTAATCGCGAGGGTTCGGTGAACACTGAAGCTTTCTTT. This sequence joins TRBV6-6 and TRBJ1-1; unclear D gene. The CDR3 runs to 15 residues. Trimming took off 9 bases at V and 0 bases at J, with 17 bases between the two ends. CDR1 and CDR2 (germline): MNHNY, SVGAGI (reference sequence).

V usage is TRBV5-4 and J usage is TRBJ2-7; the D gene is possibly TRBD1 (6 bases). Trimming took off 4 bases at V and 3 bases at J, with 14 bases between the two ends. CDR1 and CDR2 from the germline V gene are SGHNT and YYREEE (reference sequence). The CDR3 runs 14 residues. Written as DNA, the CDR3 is TGTGCCAGCAGCGTGGACAGTGCAAGCTACGAGCAGTACTTC. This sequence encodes CASSVDSASYEQYF. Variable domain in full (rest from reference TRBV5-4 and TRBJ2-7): ETGVTQSPTHLIKTRGQQVTLRCSSQSGHNTVSWYQQALGQGPQFIFQYYREEENGRGNFPPRFSGLQFPNYSSELNVNALELDDSALYLCASSVDSASYEQYFGPGTRLTVT.

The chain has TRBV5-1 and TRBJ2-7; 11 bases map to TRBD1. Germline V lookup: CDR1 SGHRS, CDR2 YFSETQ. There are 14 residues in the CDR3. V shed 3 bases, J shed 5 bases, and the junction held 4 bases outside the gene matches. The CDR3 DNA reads TGCGCCAGCAGCTGGGGGACAGGGGGAGACGAGCAGTACTTC. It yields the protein CASSWGTGGDEQYF.

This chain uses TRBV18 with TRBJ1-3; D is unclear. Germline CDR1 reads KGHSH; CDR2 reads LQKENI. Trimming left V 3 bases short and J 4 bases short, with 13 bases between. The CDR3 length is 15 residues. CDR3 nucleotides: TGTGCCAGCTCACCCTCGACAAACTCGGGAAACACCATATATTTT. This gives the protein CASSPSTNSGNTIYF. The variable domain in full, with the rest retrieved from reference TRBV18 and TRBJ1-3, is NAGVMQNPRHLVRRRGQEARLRCSPMKGHSHVYWYRQLPEEGLKFMVYLQKENIIDESGMPKERFSAEFPKEGPSILRIQQVVRGDSAAYFCASSPSTNSGNTIYFGEGSWLTVV.

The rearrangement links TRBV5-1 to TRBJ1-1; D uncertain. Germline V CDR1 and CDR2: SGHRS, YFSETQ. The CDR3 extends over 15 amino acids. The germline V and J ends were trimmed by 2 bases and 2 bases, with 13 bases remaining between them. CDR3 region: CASSFGRESNTEAFF. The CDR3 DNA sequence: TGCGCCAGCAGCTTCGGGAGGGAGTCCAACACTGAAGCTTTCTTT.

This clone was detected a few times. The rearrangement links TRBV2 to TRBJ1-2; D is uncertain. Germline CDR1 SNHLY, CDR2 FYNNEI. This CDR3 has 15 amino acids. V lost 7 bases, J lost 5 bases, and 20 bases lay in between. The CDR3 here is CASKESRVNPYGYTF. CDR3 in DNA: TGTGCCAGCAAAGAGAGTAGAGTTAATCCTTATGGCTACACCTTC.

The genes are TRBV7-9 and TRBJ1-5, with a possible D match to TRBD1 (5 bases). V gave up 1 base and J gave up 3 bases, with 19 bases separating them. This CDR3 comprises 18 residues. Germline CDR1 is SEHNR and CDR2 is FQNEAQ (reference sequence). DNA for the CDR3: TGTGCCAGCAGCTTAGAGGGCAGGGATGGGATAGTCAATCAGCCCCAGCATTTT. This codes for CASSLEGRDGIVNQPQHF.

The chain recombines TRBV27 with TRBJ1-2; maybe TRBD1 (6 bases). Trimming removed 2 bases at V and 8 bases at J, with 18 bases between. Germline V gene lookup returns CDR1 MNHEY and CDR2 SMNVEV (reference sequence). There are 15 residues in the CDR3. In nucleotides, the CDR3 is TGTGCCAGCAGTTTAGATTCGAGGGGGGGTATCGGCTACACCTTC. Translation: CASSLDSRGGIGYTF.

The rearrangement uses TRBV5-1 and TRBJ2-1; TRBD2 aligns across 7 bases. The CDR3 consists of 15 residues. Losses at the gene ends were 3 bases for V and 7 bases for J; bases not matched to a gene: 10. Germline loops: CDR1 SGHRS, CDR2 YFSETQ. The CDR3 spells CASSWRGGGGNEQFF. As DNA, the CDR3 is TGCGCCAGCAGCTGGAGAGGCGGGGGAGGAAATGAGCAGTTCTTC.

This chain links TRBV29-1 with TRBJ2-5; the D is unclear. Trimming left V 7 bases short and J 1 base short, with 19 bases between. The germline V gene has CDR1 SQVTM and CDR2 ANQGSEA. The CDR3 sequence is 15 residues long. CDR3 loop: CSAAAAGSLQETQYF. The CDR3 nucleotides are TGCAGCGCCGCCGCCGCAGGTTCGCTCCAAGAGACCCAGTACTTC.

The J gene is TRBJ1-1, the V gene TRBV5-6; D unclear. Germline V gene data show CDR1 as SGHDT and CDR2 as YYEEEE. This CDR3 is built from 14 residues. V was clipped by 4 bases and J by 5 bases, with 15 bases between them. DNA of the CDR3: TGTGCCAGCAGCCAAGGGATCCGGGAGACTGAAGCTTTCTTT. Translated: CASSQGIRETEAFF.

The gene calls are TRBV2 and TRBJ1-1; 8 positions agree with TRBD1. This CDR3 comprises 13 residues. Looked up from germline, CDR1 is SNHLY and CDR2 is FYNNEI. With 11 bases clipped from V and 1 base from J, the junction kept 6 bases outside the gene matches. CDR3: CAGDRGGNTEAFF. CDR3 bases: TGTGCCGGCGACAGGGGCGGGAACACTGAAGCTTTCTTT.